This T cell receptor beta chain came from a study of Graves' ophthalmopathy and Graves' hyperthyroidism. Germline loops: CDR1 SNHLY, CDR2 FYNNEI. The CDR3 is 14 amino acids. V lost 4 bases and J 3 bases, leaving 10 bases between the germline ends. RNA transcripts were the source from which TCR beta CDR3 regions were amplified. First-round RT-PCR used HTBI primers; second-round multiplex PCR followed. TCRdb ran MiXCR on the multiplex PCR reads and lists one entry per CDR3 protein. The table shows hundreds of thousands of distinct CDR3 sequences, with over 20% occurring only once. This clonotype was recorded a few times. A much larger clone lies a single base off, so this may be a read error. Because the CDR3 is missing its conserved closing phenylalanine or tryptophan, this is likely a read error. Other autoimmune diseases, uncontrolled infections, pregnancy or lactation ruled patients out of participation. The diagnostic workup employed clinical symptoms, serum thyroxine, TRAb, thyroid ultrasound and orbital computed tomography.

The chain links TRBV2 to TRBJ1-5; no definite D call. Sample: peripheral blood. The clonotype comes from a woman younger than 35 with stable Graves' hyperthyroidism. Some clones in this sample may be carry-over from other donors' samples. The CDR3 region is CASSGKLSNQPQHL. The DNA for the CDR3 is TGTGCCAGCAGTGGCAAACTATCCAATCAGCCCCAGCATTTG.